The rows below give T cell receptor beta chains drawn from one sample of a study of early T cells in non-severe SARS-CoV-2 infection. A single record per CDR3 protein comes from TCRdb applying MiXCR to the 5' RACE reads. The repertoire holds more than 60,000 distinct CDR3 sequences, with about 12% as singletons. The input for sequencing was whole blood, taken at baseline. The receptors here all came from an adult who was a healthcare worker with PCR-confirmed SARS-CoV-2 infection or an uninfected control (not recorded which). The donor label of this sample is uncertain. The CDR3 runs from the conserved cysteine through the conserved F or W. Fields, in order: V gene, clone size, D gene, CDR3 length, J gene, CDR3 DNA, CDR3 protein. The D gene is left open where the match is weak. Size values are once, few and many counts, or a class for expanded clones, and some rows have none.

V: TRBV28
size: few
D: .
length: 12
J: TRBJ1-2
DNA: TGTGCCAGCAGTCCCGGAACATATGGCTACACCTTC
CDR3: CASSPGTYGYTF

V: TRBV9
size: .
D: .
length: 13
J: TRBJ2-5
DNA: TGTGCCAGCAGCGTAGCTACGGGGGAGACCCAGTACTTC
CDR3: CASSVATGETQYF

V: TRBV18
size: .
D: .
length: 16
J: TRBJ2-5
DNA: TGTGCCAGCTCCCCAACCACAGGAGCATACCAAGAGACCCAGTACTTC
CDR3: CASSPTTGAYQETQYF

V: TRBV4-1
size: few
D: TRBD1
length: 15
J: TRBJ1-1
DNA: TGCGCCAGCAGCCAAGTGGGACAGAAGAACACTGAAGCTTTCTTT
CDR3: CASSQVGQKNTEAFF

V: TRBV18
size: .
D: .
length: 14
J: TRBJ2-1
DNA: TGTGCCAGCTCACCACCGTTGGCAGGGCATGAGCAGTTCTTC
CDR3: CASSPPLAGHEQFF

V: TRBV4-1
size: few
D: .
length: 15
J: TRBJ1-2
DNA: TGCGCCAGCAGCCTGAGTTTGGGGACTAACTATGGCTACACCTTC
CDR3: CASSLSLGTNYGYTF

V: TRBV12-3/TRBV12-4
size: few
D: TRBD1
length: 11
J: TRBJ1-2
DNA: TGTGCCAGCACCCGACAGGGTGGCTACACCTTC
CDR3: CASTRQGGYTF

V: TRBV20-1
size: .
D: TRBD1
length: 16
J: TRBJ1-6
DNA: TGCAGTGCTAGAGATTCGGTCCAGGGGGCGTATTCACCCCTCCACTTT
CDR3: CSARDSVQGAYSPLHF

V: TRBV5-6
size: few
D: .
length: 17
J: TRBJ1-1
DNA: TGTGCCAGCAGCTCCCTTTTGCTTGGAGGGAGGGTCACTGAAGCTTTCTTT
CDR3: CASSSLLLGGRVTEAFF

V: TRBV20-1
size: many
D: .
length: 14
J: TRBJ1-5
DNA: TGCAGTGCTAGAGATCAGTTTAGCAATCAGCCCCAGCATTTT
CDR3: CSARDQFSNQPQHF

V: TRBV7-6
size: many
D: TRBD2
length: 18
J: TRBJ2-3
DNA: TGTGCCAGCAGTGTCGTCGTTAGATTCAGCGGGGGAACAGATACGCAGTATTTT
CDR3: CASSVVVRFSGGTDTQYF

V: TRBV29-1
size: .
D: TRBD1
length: 14
J: TRBJ1-5
DNA: TGCAGCGTTGAAGAGACAGGGGGCAATCAGCCCCAGCATTTT
CDR3: CSVEETGGNQPQHF

V: TRBV15
size: once
D: TRBD2
length: 15
J: TRBJ2-3
DNA: TGTGCCACCAGCAGAGCGCGGGGGGTCACAGATACGCAGTATTTT
CDR3: CATSRARGVTDTQYF

V: TRBV24-1
size: many
D: .
length: 16
J: TRBJ2-1
DNA: TGTGCCACCAGTGACCAGCGGGACACGCGTCACAATGAGCAGTTCTTC
CDR3: CATSDQRDTRHNEQFF

V: TRBV19
size: many
D: .
length: 13
J: TRBJ2-1
DNA: TGTGCCAGTGGCATAACATCCTACAATGAGCAGTTCTTC
CDR3: CASGITSYNEQFF

V: TRBV7-8
size: few
D: TRBD2
length: 15
J: TRBJ2-2
DNA: TGTGCCAGCAGCTTAACCGCTAGCGGCACCGGGGAGCTGTTTTTT
CDR3: CASSLTASGTGELFF

V: TRBV30
size: .
D: TRBD1
length: 13
J: TRBJ2-2
DNA: TGTGCCTGGGCGGGACAGGGGACCGGGGAGCTGTTTTTT
CDR3: CAWAGQGTGELFF

V: TRBV2
size: .
D: TRBD2
length: 20
J: TRBJ2-5
DNA: TGTGCCAGCTCAACCGGGACCTGGGGACTAGCGGGGTACCTCGGAGAGACCCAGTACTTC
CDR3: CASSTGTWGLAGYLGETQYF

V: TRBV21-1
size: few
D: .
length: 16
J: TRBJ1-1
DNA: TGTGCCAGCAGCCCTCGGAGGCTGTCAGGAGGGACTGAAGCTTTCTTT
CDR3: CASSPRRLSGGTEAFF

V: TRBV20-1
size: few
D: .
length: 15
J: TRBJ1-6
DNA: TGCAGTGCTAGAGATCGGCTGCTGGAAAATTCACCCCTCCACTTT
CDR3: CSARDRLLENSPLHF

V: TRBV12-3/TRBV12-4
size: .
D: TRBD2
length: 15
J: TRBJ2-3
DNA: TGTGCCAGCAGTGAACCCGGGGGGGCGACAGATACGCAGTATTTT
CDR3: CASSEPGGATDTQYF

V: TRBV12-3/TRBV12-4
size: few
D: .
length: 13
J: TRBJ2-5
DNA: TGTGCCAGCAGTTTAGGGGGCACGGAGACCCAGTACTTC
CDR3: CASSLGGTETQYF

V: TRBV25-1
size: .
D: .
length: 14
J: TRBJ2-2
DNA: TGTGCCAGCAGTGATCATTTTTACTCCGGGGAGCTGTTTTTT
CDR3: CASSDHFYSGELFF

V: TRBV9
size: .
D: .
length: 13
J: TRBJ1-4
DNA: TGTGCCAGCAGGGGGTCAGCTAATGAAAAACTGTTTTTT
CDR3: CASRGSANEKLFF

V: TRBV27
size: many
D: .
length: 14
J: TRBJ2-1
DNA: TGTGCCAGCAGTACCAGGGGACCTAACGATGAGCAGTTCTTC
CDR3: CASSTRGPNDEQFF

V: TRBV12-3/TRBV12-4
size: many
D: TRBD2
length: 17
J: TRBJ2-1
DNA: TGTGCCAGCAGTTTAGCGGGACTAGCGGGGGACTGGAATGAGCAGTTCTTC
CDR3: CASSLAGLAGDWNEQFF

V: TRBV20-1
size: few
D: .
length: 15
J: TRBJ2-3
DNA: TGCAGTGCTAGAGAAGGGGGGAGCCCCACAGATACGCAGTATTTT
CDR3: CSAREGGSPTDTQYF

V: TRBV4-2
size: .
D: .
length: 13
J: TRBJ1-5
DNA: TGTGCCAGCAGCCAAGGAGCCCGGGGGCCCCAGCATTTT
CDR3: CASSQGARGPQHF